This T cell receptor beta chain was observed in a study of cytomegalovirus exposure and HLA in healthy donors. PCR amplification relied on 60 Vbeta primers (plus 13 Jbeta primers). Sequenced by immunoSEQ multiplex PCR; TCRdb stores in-frame clones only, minus some. The profile shows about 180,000 clones, roughly 70% of them singletons. V shed 5 bases, J shed 7 bases, and the junction held 4 bases outside the gene matches. The CDR3 is 13 residues long. Per germline, CDR1 SGHTA and CDR2 FQGNSA. The sequence derives from a male donor in good health and CMV-seronegative. Sequenced material: PBMCs. The chain carries TRBV7-2 and TRBJ2-1; 8 bases are a match to TRBD2. The CDR3 loop reads CASSPRGGNEQFF. CDR3 nucleotides: TGTGCCAGCAGCCCCCGGGGGGGAAATGAGCAGTTCTTC.